This T cell receptor beta chain emerged from a study of T cell clones after liver transplantation (dated by TCRdb to between 2018 and 2020). Regarding the study in general: The samples were obtained from ITN030ST, a randomized trial that attempted immunosuppression withdrawal within 2 years after liver transplantation. Donor-reactive T cell clones were identified using TCRbeta sequencing after a pre-transplant mixed lymphocyte reaction and were then followed in post-transplant blood. Third party-reactive TCRbeta sequences were also identified from pre-transplant MLRs to serve as an antigen-independent comparator for donor-reactive sequences. Of the eight recipients, a few were HCV-positive, while the remaining recipients had been transplanted for non-autoimmune, non-viral indications. The subjects received no induction therapy and were kept on standard immunosuppression until randomization at 12-24 months post-transplant. Tolerance meant complete immunosuppression withdrawal for at least one year without liver enzymes rising beyond twice the upper limit of normal. Blood samples were taken pre-transplant, pre-randomization before withdrawal, and post-randomization after full withdrawal or failed withdrawal. The studied cohort comprised 8 liver transplant recipients, 3 classified as tolerant and 5 as non-tolerant.

Explained via the paper, the time point label denotes: pre-transplant. Unstimulated PBMCs, after thawing, were stained for CD3, CD4 and CD8 and then FACS-sorted into CD3+CD4+ and CD3+CD8+ populations. Each of the 8 studied subjects was randomized to immunosuppression withdrawal. The Qiagen DNeasy Blood and Tissue Kit was used for genomic DNA isolation. What the study reported, not specific to this receptor: Because of small, heterogeneous patient numbers and non-standardized post-transplant time points, the conclusions were only preliminary. When repertoire turnover was accounted for, significantly reduced detection of donor-reactive sequences was found in 7 of 8 subjects for CD4 and in 8 of 8 subjects for CD8. A significant post-transplant decrease in circulating donor-reactive CD4 TCRbeta sequences was observed in most of the 8 subjects, irrespective of tolerance or HCV status. The decline in donor-reactive sequences exceeded the decline in third party-reactive sequences, suggesting partial antigen-specific deletion that was unrelated to withdrawal success. Because allograft tissue specimens were not available, migration of donor-reactive T cells into the graft, rather than deletion, may have occurred. In two subjects, low numbers of available donor cells limited the measurable donor-reactive repertoire.

On this clone itself: No cognate antigen has been identified for it. No much larger clonotype is one base removed from it; base qualities were not supplied.

Here V drops 6 bases and J drops 1 base, and the junction holds 7 bases not matched to any gene. The CDR3 measures 15 amino acids from cysteine to phenylalanine. Kept here is only the CDR3 DNA, which spans 45 bases and is read in frame from base 1. According to the germline V gene, CDR1 reads MDHEN and CDR2 reads SYDVKM. Using immunoSEQ, frozen genomic DNA was subjected to high-throughput TCRbeta CDR3 sequencing, a process that included PCR amplification, mapping, bias correction and internal controls. The paper's processing steps were these. Only productive rearrangements were retained, with each unique TCRbeta sequence defined by its CDR3 nucleotide sequence together with its V and J gene. For a sequence to be called donor-reactive, it needed a frequency of at least 0.01% and at least 5-fold expansion in CFSE-low cells compared with unstimulated pre-transplant cells. Minimum frequency thresholds were set for each subject based on the unstimulated sample with the lowest template count, ensuring at least 90% detection power. Jensen-Shannon divergence between the top 1000 TCRbeta sequences post-transplant and pre-transplant was used to measure repertoire turnover. Two-sided Fisher's exact tests were used to test for changes in how often donor-reactive sequences were detected. TCRdb retrieved this table from immuneACCESS and kept in-frame rearrangements only. Not all clones are present; in checked studies, unresolved V genes account for under half, and no reason is known for the remainder. That table furnishes V, J and clone size, whereas the DNA furnished D and trimming. The sample table contains 20,000 to 30,000 clones; only one count was recorded for around three quarters of them. The top ten clonotypes cover approximately 2.9% of the sample.

The specimen comprised CD4+ T cells from blood, sampled before liver transplant. This TCR came from a human donor who received a liver transplant. Recombination linked TRBV28 to TRBJ1-1, with 8 bases matching TRBD1. CDR3 region: CASRSLTGANTEAFF. In nucleotide form, the sequence is TGTGCCAGCAGGTCTTTGACAGGGGCGAACACTGAAGCTTTCTTT. Reference TRBV28 and TRBJ1-1 proteins supply the regions before and after the CDR3; the full variable domain is: DVKVTQSSRYLVKRTGEKVFLECVQDMDHENMFWYRQDPGLGLRLIYFSYDVKMKEKGDIPEGYSVSREKKERFSLILESASTNQTSMYLCASRSLTGANTEAFFGQGTRLTVV.